This T cell receptor beta chain was recovered during a study of blood T cells in healthy people across ages. A single count supports this clonotype. CDR3 length: 15 amino acids. After removal of 4 bases from V and 5 bases from J, the junction contained 10 bases not matched to a gene. Germline values: CDR1 SQVTM, CDR2 ANQGSEA. Samples each had at least 5 micrograms of total RNA extracted. For the second PCR, which ran for about 7 to 11 cycles, a sample-barcoded 5' primer and a J-beta primer mix were used. TCRdb reprocessed the 5' RACE reads with MiXCR, giving one entry per CDR3 protein. Altogether about 1.5 million distinct CDR3 sequences are present, 40% to 45% being singletons, with the ten largest covering roughly 3.7%.

The chain employs TRBV29-1 and TRBJ2-5; the match to TRBD2 covers 10 bases. The source is a young woman in good health. The sample was blood. The DNA for the CDR3 is TGCAGCGTTGCGTCGGGACTAGCGTTGAGGGAGACCCAGTACTTC. This encodes CSVASGLALRETQYF.